The rows below give T cell receptor beta chains drawn from one sample of a study of graft-versus-host responses after intestinal transplantation. Repertoires were generated with immunoSEQ multiplex PCR, while TCRdb's copy carries only in-frame clones and drops some. The repertoire holds about 38,000 clones, with roughly 80% as singletons. Sequencing was performed on PBMCs, taken about 1,000 days after transplant. Receptor source: a human patient who received an intestinal transplant, so some T cells may come from the graft donor. Each CDR3 is given with its conserved first and last residue. The D gene is left open where the match is weak. Expanded clones get a size class; other rows say once, few or many, or leave the size out.

>TRBJ2-5|TRBD2|-|18|TRBV29-1
CSVEIWLAGGLSQETQYF
TGCAGCGTTGAAATCTGGCTAGCGGGGGGGTTGTCCCAAGAGACCCAGTACTTC
>TRBJ2-1|-|-|14|TRBV5-5
CASSLSPVYNEQFF
TGTGCCAGCAGCCTCTCCCCCGTCTACAATGAGCAGTTCTTC
>TRBJ2-7|TRBD2|-|17|TRBV10-2
CASSARELAGRGYEQYF
TGCGCCAGCAGTGCCCGGGAATTGGCGGGGAGGGGCTACGAGCAGTACTTC
>TRBJ2-7|TRBD2|-|16|TRBV5-1
CASSVGSGRLSYEQYF
TGCGCCAGCAGCGTAGGGAGCGGGAGGCTTTCGTACGAGCAGTACTTC
>TRBJ1-1|-|-|14|TRBV11-2
CASSRRGWNTEAFF
TGTGCCAGCAGCCGCCGGGGATGGAACACTGAAGCTTTCTTT
>TRBJ2-5|TRBD2|-|17|TRBV7-2
CASSLGRGGPHQETQYF
TGTGCCAGCAGCTTAGGCCGGGGGGGGCCGCACCAAGAGACCCAGTACTTC
>TRBJ2-2|-|-|17|TRBV9
CASSVGRTSVETGELFF
TGTGCCAGCAGCGTAGGTAGGACTTCGGTAGAGACCGGGGAGCTGTTTTTT
>TRBJ2-5|-|-|14|TRBV5-3
CASSLGSALETQYF
TGTGCCAGCAGCTTGGGGTCAGCCCTAGAGACCCAGTACTTC
>TRBJ2-2|TRBD1|once|16|TRBV7-8
CASSLRQGWNTGELFF
TGTGCCAGCAGCCTTAGACAGGGGTGGAACACCGGGGAGCTGTTTTTT
>TRBJ1-1|-|-|13|TRBV9
CASSGFGNTEAFF
TGTGCCAGCAGCGGTTTCGGGAACACTGAAGCTTTCTTT
>TRBJ2-5|TRBD2|-|14|TRBV25-1
CASSEGGGRETQYF
TGTGCCAGCAGTGAAGGCGGGGGTCGGGAGACCCAGTACTTC